The T cell receptor (beta chain) described here comes from a study of OX40 agonist ivuxolimab in advanced cancers. Clones were read by immunoSEQ multiplex PCR, and TCRdb kept only the in-frame ones, dropping some. The repertoire holds about 41,000 clones, with around 84% as singletons. Researchers took blood at baseline, on cycle 4 day 1, and on cycle 7 day 1. V was clipped by 0 bases and J by 0 bases; unmatched bases: 9. The germline gives CDR1 LGHNA, CDR2 YSLEER. CDR3 length equals 20 residues. This chain uses TRBV4-3 with TRBJ2-3; TRBD2 matches at 13 bases. Sequences were derived from CD4+ or CD8+ T cells sorted from blood, sampled in a trial of the OX40 agonist ivuxolimab. This sequence originates from an adult with an advanced solid tumor such as melanoma, head and neck, liver or kidney cancer. CDR3 sequence reads: CASSQDYRTSGGTSTDTQYF. CDR3 coding DNA: TGCGCCAGCAGCCAAGATTATAGGACTAGCGGGGGCACCAGCACAGATACGCAGTATTTT.